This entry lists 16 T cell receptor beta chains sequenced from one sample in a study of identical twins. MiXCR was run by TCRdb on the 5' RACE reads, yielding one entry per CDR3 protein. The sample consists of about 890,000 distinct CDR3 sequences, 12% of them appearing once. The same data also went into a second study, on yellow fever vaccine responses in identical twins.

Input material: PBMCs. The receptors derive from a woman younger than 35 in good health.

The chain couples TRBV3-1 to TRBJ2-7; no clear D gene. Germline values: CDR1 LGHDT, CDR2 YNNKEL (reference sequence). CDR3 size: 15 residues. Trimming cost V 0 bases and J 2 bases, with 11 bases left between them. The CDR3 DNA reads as TGTGCCAGCAGCCAAGAACCGGCCTGGGCCTACGAGCAGTACTTC. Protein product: CASSQEPAWAYEQYF.

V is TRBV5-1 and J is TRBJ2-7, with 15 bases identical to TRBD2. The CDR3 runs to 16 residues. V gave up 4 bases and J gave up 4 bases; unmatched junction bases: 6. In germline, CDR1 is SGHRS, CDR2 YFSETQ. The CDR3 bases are TGCGCCAGCAGCCCGGGGACTAGCGGGAGGCTTTACGAGCAGTACTTC. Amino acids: CASSPGTSGRLYEQYF.

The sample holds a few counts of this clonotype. The CDR3 DNA is TGCAGCGTTGAACTAGCGGGAGCATACAATGAGCAGTTCTTC. Translation gives CSVELAGAYNEQFF. The chain carries TRBV29-1 and TRBJ2-1; 10 bases line up with TRBD2. This CDR3 has 14 residues. J gave up 4 bases and V 2 bases, and 2 bases lay outside the gene matches. CDR1 is SQVTM and CDR2 is ANQGSEA in the germline V gene.

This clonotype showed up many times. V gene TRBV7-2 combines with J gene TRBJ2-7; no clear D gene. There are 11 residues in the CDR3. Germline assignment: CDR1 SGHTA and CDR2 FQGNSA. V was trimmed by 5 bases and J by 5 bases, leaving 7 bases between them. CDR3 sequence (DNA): TGTGCCAGCAGCCCATCACACGAGCAGTACGTC. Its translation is CASSPSHEQYV.

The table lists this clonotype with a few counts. This CDR3 reads CSARDGRQHNSPLHF. The CDR3 DNA follows: TGCAGTGCTAGAGATGGCCGACAGCATAATTCACCCCTCCACTTT. The chain carries TRBV20-1 and TRBJ1-6; weak D call: TRBD1 (5 bases). Germline CDR1 is DFQATT and CDR2 is SNEGSKA (reference sequence). Trimming shortened V by 0 bases and J by 5 bases, and 11 bases separated the two germline ends. CDR3 length: 15 residues.

The CDR3 nucleotides are TGTGCCACCGGGGACAGCTATAGCAATCAGCCCCAGCATTTT. This encodes CATGDSYSNQPQHF. The rearrangement joins TRBV24-1 to TRBJ1-5, with 7 nucleotides matching TRBD1. The CDR3 runs 14 residues. From germline, CDR1 is KGHDR and CDR2 SFDVKD. V lost 9 bases, J lost 0 bases, and 4 bases stayed unmatched.

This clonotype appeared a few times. The CDR3: CASRRGAGNSPLHF. Written as DNA, the CDR3 is TGTGCCAGCAGGAGGGGGGCGGGTAATTCACCCCTCCACTTT. V gene TRBV6-1 combines with J gene TRBJ1-6; D perhaps matches TRBD1 (6 bases). V was pared by 6 bases and J by 6 bases, with 12 bases between. CDR3 size: 14 residues. Germline V CDR1 and CDR2: MNHNS, SASEGT.

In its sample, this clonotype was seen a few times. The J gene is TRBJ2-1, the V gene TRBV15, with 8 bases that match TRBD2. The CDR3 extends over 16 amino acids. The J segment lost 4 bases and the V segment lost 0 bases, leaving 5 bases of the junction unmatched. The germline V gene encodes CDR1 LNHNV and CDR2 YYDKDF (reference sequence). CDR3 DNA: TGTGCCACCAGCAGAGATGAGGGACTAGGGTACAATGAGCAGTTCTTC. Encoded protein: CATSRDEGLGYNEQFF.

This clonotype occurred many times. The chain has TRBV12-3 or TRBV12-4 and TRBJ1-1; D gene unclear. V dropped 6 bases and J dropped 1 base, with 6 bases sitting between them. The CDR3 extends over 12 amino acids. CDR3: CASSFGNTEAFF. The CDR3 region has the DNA TGTGCCAGCAGCTTCGGGAACACTGAAGCTTTCTTT.

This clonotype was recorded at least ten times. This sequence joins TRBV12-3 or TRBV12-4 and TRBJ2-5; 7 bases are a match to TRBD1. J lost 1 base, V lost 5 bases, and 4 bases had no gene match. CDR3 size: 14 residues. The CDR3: CASSPWTGQETQYF. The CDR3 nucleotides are TGTGCCAGCAGTCCCTGGACAGGCCAAGAGACCCAGTACTTC.

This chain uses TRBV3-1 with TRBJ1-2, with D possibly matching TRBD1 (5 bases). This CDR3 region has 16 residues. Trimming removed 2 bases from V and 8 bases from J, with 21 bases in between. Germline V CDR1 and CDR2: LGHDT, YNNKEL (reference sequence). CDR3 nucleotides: TGTGCCAGCAGCCAAAGATTCCAGGGAGGGGTGCTGGGCTACACCTTC. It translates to CASSQRFQGGVLGYTF.

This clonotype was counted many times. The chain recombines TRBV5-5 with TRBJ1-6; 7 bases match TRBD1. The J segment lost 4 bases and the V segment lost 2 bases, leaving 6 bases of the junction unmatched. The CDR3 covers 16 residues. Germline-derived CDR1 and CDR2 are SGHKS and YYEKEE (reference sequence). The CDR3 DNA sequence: TGTGCCAGCAGCTTTTGGGCAGGGGGTTATAATTCACCCCTCCACTTT. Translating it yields CASSFWAGGYNSPLHF. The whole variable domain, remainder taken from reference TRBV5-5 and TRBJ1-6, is DAGVTQSPTHLIKTRGQQVTLRCSPISGHKSVSWYQQVLGQGPQFIFQYYEKEERGRGNFPDRFSARQFPNYSSELNVNALLLGDSALYLCASSFWAGGYNSPLHFGNGTRLTVT.

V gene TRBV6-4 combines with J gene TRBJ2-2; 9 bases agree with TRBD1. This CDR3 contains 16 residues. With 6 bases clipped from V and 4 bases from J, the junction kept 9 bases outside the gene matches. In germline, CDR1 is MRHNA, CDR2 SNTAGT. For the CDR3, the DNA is TGTGCCAGCAGCGCTGGGACAGGGCGTGGCACCGGGGAGCTGTTTTTT. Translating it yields CASSAGTGRGTGELFF.

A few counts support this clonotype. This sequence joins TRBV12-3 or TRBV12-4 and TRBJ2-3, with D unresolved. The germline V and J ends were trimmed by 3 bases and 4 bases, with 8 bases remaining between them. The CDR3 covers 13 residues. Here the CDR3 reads CASSFDGADTQYF. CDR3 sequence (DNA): TGTGCCAGCAGTTTTGACGGCGCAGATACGCAGTATTTT.

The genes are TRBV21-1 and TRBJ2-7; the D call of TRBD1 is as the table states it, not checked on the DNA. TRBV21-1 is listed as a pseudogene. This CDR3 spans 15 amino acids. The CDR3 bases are TGTGCCAGCGATACCGGGAGAGTCAGTAACTACGAGCAGTACTTC. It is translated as CASDTGRVSNYEQYF.

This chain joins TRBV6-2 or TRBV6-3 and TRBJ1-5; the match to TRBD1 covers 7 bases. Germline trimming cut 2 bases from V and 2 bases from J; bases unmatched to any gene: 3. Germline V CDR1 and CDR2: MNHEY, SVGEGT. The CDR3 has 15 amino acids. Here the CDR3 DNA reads TGTGCCAGCAGTTACAGGGGGCTGGGCAATCAGCCCCAGCATTTT. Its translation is CASSYRGLGNQPQHF.